What follows are 6 T cell receptor beta chains derived from one specimen sequenced in a study of blood T cell repertoires in COVID-19. Repertoires were generated with immunoSEQ multiplex PCR, while TCRdb's copy carries only in-frame clones and drops some. The data show 150,000 or so clones, approximately 84% seen once. The sample comprised peripheral blood. These TCRs come from a woman in her 50s with COVID-19, enrolled during active disease.

This chain links TRBV6-2 or TRBV6-3 with TRBJ2-5; 10 positions match TRBD2. V dropped 3 bases and J dropped 3; count of bases not matched to a gene: 10. Germline values: CDR1 MNHEY, CDR2 SVGEGT. CDR3 size: 17 residues. The CDR3 here is CASSYIPSGGKEETQYF. Written as DNA, the CDR3 is TGTGCCAGCAGTTATATCCCTAGCGGGGGTAAGGAAGAGACCCAGTACTTC.

The chain is built from TRBV2 and TRBJ2-7; 9 nucleotides match TRBD1. CDR3 length: 14 amino acids. Losses at the gene ends were 4 bases for V and 9 bases for J; bases not matched to a gene: 10. The V gene's germline CDR1 is SNHLY and CDR2 FYNNEI. The CDR3 protein is CASSVGTGKGVQYF. The CDR3 bases are TGTGCCAGCAGTGTAGGGACAGGGAAAGGGGTGCAGTACTTC.

The CDR3 nucleotides read TGCGCCAGCAGCCGAGGGTCTAGCGGGGGGCCAGGAGATACGCAGTATTTT. This codes for CASSRGSSGGPGDTQYF. The chain uses TRBV5-1 and TRBJ2-3, with TRBD2 matching 11 bases. The CDR3 spans 17 residues. V lost 4 bases to trimming and J lost 5 bases; unmatched junction nucleotides: 12. CDR1 is SGHRS, CDR2 YFSETQ, per germline.

V and J are TRBV5-1 and TRBJ1-1; no clear D. Per the germline V gene, CDR1 is SGHRS and CDR2 is YFSETQ. The V gene lost 1 base and the J gene lost 2 bases, with 12 bases spanning the gap. CDR3 length equals 15 residues. The CDR3 DNA follows: TGCGCCAGCAGCTTGATGTCGGTTCCTAACACTGAAGCTTTCTTT. This translates into CASSLMSVPNTEAFF.

The V and J genes are TRBV6-5 and TRBJ1-6, with D possibly being TRBD1 (5 bases). The V end was cut by 2 bases, the J end by 7 bases, with 6 bases between. Germline V gene data show CDR1 as MNHEY and CDR2 as SVGAGI. The CDR3 covers 13 residues. The CDR3 nucleotides are TGTGCCAGCAGTTACCCAGGGAATTCACCCCTCCACTTT. This translates into CASSYPGNSPLHF.

This clone was counted once. V and J are TRBV19 and TRBJ2-2, with 13 bases aligning to TRBD2. The CDR3 totals 17 residues. The ends lost 11 bases at V and 7 bases at J; junction bases unmatched: 16. Per the germline V gene, CDR1 is LNHDA and CDR2 is SQIVND (reference sequence). In DNA, the CDR3 is TGTGCCGCCACCTCGACTAGCGGGGGGCCCTGGGGCGGGGAGCTGTTTTTT. Translation gives CAATSTSGGPWGGELFF.